These 20 T cell receptor beta chains share one sample of origin, sequenced in a study of beta chain features in type 1 diabetes. Antigen specificity for these receptors is unknown. Findings and limits, study-wide: Type 1 diabetes patients showed a moderate but significant shortening of TCRB CDR3s in all four CD4+ subsets.

What was sequenced were expressed TCRB transcripts, since all of the isolated RNA had been reverse transcribed. This table comes from immunoSEQ multiplex PCR, and its TCRdb copy is limited to in-frame clones, with some not included. The data show about 150,000 clones, 10% to 15% seen once. Sample: central memory CD4+ T cells from blood. The receptors were gathered from a man aged 18 to 30 with type 1 diabetes.

This clone has ten or more counts. The genes are TRBV5-4 and TRBJ2-5, with D hard to call. V dropped 4 bases and J dropped 2 bases, with 12 bases sitting between them. Germline V gene data show CDR1 as SGHNT and CDR2 as YYREEE (reference sequence). The length of the CDR3 is 14 residues. The CDR3 loop is CASSVEVGQETQYF. As DNA, the CDR3 is TGTGCCAGCAGCGTCGAGGTGGGACAAGAGACCCAGTACTTC.

This clone was counted only a few times. The chain couples TRBV7-8 to TRBJ2-3; 11 bases line up with TRBD2. Looked up from germline, CDR1 is SGHVS and CDR2 is FQNEAQ. J was trimmed by 2 bases and V by 8 bases; bases with no gene match: 9. This CDR3 is built from 16 residues. Here the CDR3 DNA reads TGTGCCAGCTACTCCGGGACTAGCGGCTTCACAGATACGCAGTATTTT. Translating it yields CASYSGTSGFTDTQYF.

This clone appeared a few times. The chain couples TRBV29-1 to TRBJ1-3; TRBD1 might be the D (6 bases). V gave up 6 bases and J gave up 0 bases, with 12 bases separating them. The CDR3 length is 14 residues. Germline CDR1 is SQVTM and CDR2 is ANQGSEA. In DNA, the CDR3 is TGCAGCGTGCTTGGACAGAGCTCTGGAAACACCATATATTTT. It specifies CSVLGQSSGNTIYF.

To note about this clone: The same CDR3 can be traced to other DNA sequences in this sample. The V and J genes are TRBV7-6 and TRBJ2-7; TRBD1 matches 9 bases. The CDR3 totals 14 residues. The V and J ends lost 5 bases and 2 bases, in that order; junction bases with no gene match: 4. Germline V gene sequence: CDR1 SGHVS, CDR2 FNYEAQ. CDR3 coding DNA: TGTGCCAGCAGCCCGGGGACAGGGCCCTACGAGCAGTACTTC. Amino acids: CASSPGTGPYEQYF.

This chain connects TRBV4-1 to TRBJ2-7, with D tentatively TRBD2 (6 bases). V shed 5 bases and J shed 1 base, with 15 bases lying between them. Germline V CDR1 and CDR2: MGHRA, YSYEKL. CDR3 length: 15 residues. The CDR3 region has the DNA TGCGCCAGCAGCGAGAATGGGGGGTATTCCTACGAGCAGTACTTC. It translates to CASSENGGYSYEQYF.

This chain joins TRBV30 and TRBJ1-1; possible D gene TRBD1, 6 bases. The germline V gene has CDR1 GTSNPN and CDR2 SVGIG (reference sequence). Deletions cut 3 bases from V and 6 bases from J, with 29 bases between. The CDR3 consists of 18 residues. The CDR3, as DNA: TGTGCCTGGAGAAGGCGAAGTATTCAGGGGCCAGGCGGGGCTGAAGCTTTCTTT. This codes for CAWRRRSIQGPGGAEAFF.

This clone was found a few times. The rearrangement joins TRBV29-1 to TRBJ2-7, with TRBD2 matching 8 bases. The CDR3 length is 12 residues. Germline trimming cut 7 bases from V and 6 bases from J; bases unmatched to any gene: 8. Germline V gene data show CDR1 as SQVTM and CDR2 as ANQGSEA. CDR3 amino acids: CSGNGGAGEQYF. The CDR3 nucleotides are TGCAGCGGTAACGGGGGGGCCGGCGAGCAGTACTTC.

The chain recombines TRBV2 with TRBJ1-2; D may be TRBD1 (5 bases). Per the germline V gene, CDR1 is SNHLY and CDR2 is FYNNEI. The CDR3 consists of 12 residues. V was pared by 8 bases and J by 6 bases, with 13 bases between. CDR3 sequence reads: CASGRGSNGYTF. The DNA for the CDR3 is TGTGCCAGCGGACGGGGGTCGAATGGCTACACCTTC. Full variable domain (outside the CDR3, taken from reference TRBV2 and TRBJ1-2): EPEVTQTPSHQVTQMGQEVILRCVPISNHLYFYWYRQILGQKVEFLVSFYNNEISEKSEIFDDQFSVERPDGSNFTLKIRSTKLEDSAMYFCASGRGSNGYTFGSGTRLTVV.

On this clone: The same CDR3 is also encoded by other DNA sequences in this sample. This sequence joins TRBV30 and TRBJ1-5, with a weak D call TRBD1 (5 bases). Deletions cut 3 bases from V and 1 base from J, with 7 bases between. The germline V gene encodes CDR1 GTSNPN and CDR2 SVGIG (reference sequence). The CDR3 totals 13 residues. CDR3 loop: CAWRRDSNQPQHF. The CDR3, as DNA: TGTGCCTGGAGAAGGGACAGCAATCAGCCCCAGCATTTT.

The chain is built from TRBV7-6 and TRBJ1-5; D gene ambiguous. V gave up 5 bases and J gave up 8 bases, with 7 bases separating them. CDR1 and CDR2 (germline): SGHVS, FNYEAQ. The CDR3 consists of 11 residues. The CDR3 loop reads CASSPREPQHF. In DNA form, the CDR3 reads TGTGCCAGCAGCCCCCGAGAGCCCCAGCATTTT.

This clone has only a few counts. One end of the junction does not line up with germline, which may come from a read error. This chain joins TRBV2 and TRBJ1-2; tentative D call: TRBD1 (5 bases). The CDR3 contains 15 residues. From germline, CDR1 is SNHLY and CDR2 FYNNEI. The CDR3 is CASKDRDRGNDGYTF. The DNA of the CDR3 is TGTGCCAGCAAAGACCGGGACCGTGGTAACGATGGCTACACCTTC.

The V gene is TRBV14, the J gene TRBJ1-1; D perhaps matches TRBD1 (5 bases). The CDR3 extends over 13 amino acids. The V gene's germline CDR1 is SGHDN and CDR2 FVKESK. V was shortened by 0 bases and J by 9 bases, with 11 bases between the two germline ends. CDR3 DNA sequence: TGTGCCAGCAGCCAAGATGGGGGGATCCAAGCTTTCTTT. It specifies CASSQDGGIQAFF.

In this sample, this clone turned up a few times. The chain uses TRBV5-1 and TRBJ2-4; TRBD1 might be the D (6 bases). The length of the CDR3 is 15 residues. Germline CDR1 reads SGHRS; CDR2 reads YFSETQ. The germline V and J ends were trimmed by 3 bases and 3 bases, with 13 bases remaining between them. In nucleotides, the CDR3 is TGCGCCAGCAGCTCGCAACAGGGCAACAAAAACATTCAGTACTTC. It yields the protein CASSSQQGNKNIQYF. The variable domain in full, completed from reference TRBV5-1 and TRBJ2-4, reads KAGVTQTPRYLIKTRGQQVTLSCSPISGHRSVSWYQQTPGQGLQFLFEYFSETQRNKGNFPGRFSGRQFSNSRSEMNVSTLELGDSALYLCASSSQQGNKNIQYFGAGTRLSVL.

A few counts support this clone. The rearrangement uses TRBV15 and TRBJ2-3, with 7 bases fitting TRBD1. CDR3 length equals 15 residues. The ends lost 5 bases at V and 3 bases at J; junction bases unmatched: 8. Germline CDR1 is LNHNV and CDR2 is YYDKDF (reference sequence). The CDR3 spells CATSGSQDRTDTQYF. The CDR3 nucleotides are TGTGCCACCAGCGGATCCCAGGACAGGACAGATACGCAGTATTTT.

Comment on this clone: The junction departs from germline at one end; a sequencing error may be responsible. The DNA of the CDR3 is TGTGCTAGCAGCGAAGGGACTAACTCCTACAATGAGCAGTTCTTC. It codes for CASSEGTNSYNEQFF. The chain links TRBV7-7 to TRBJ2-1, with 7 bases lining up with TRBD2. Looked up from germline, CDR1 is SSHAT and CDR2 is FNYEAQ (reference sequence). This CDR3 has 15 amino acids.

This clone was picked up a small number of times. The chain couples TRBV7-8 to TRBJ2-7, with D perhaps TRBD1 (6 bases). CDR3 length: 15 residues. Germline CDR1 is SGHVS and CDR2 is FQNEAQ. The V end lost 4 bases, the J end lost 6 bases, and 19 bases lay between the germline ends. The CDR3, as DNA: TGTGCCAGCAGCTCCTCCGGAGCAGGGGTGGGCGAGCAGTACTTC. This gives the protein CASSSSGAGVGEQYF.

The chain is built from TRBV18 and TRBJ1-2; D gene uncertain. The CDR3 length is 13 residues. CDR1 is KGHSH, CDR2 LQKENI, per germline. V was trimmed by 2 bases and J by 8 bases, leaving 12 bases between them. CDR3 DNA sequence: TGTGCCAGCTCACCAGAGGGCGCGTTAGGCTACACCTTC. It is translated as CASSPEGALGYTF.

The sample holds a few counts of this clone. This chain uses TRBV11-3 with TRBJ1-1; a weak D match, TRBD1 (5 bases). Germline V gives CDR1 SGHNT, CDR2 YENEEA. Trimming took off 2 bases at V and 3 bases at J, with 10 bases between the two ends. The CDR3 sequence is 14 residues long. CDR3 residues: CASSLRTGDTEAFF. CDR3 coding DNA: TGTGCCAGCAGCTTAAGAACAGGCGACACTGAAGCTTTCTTT.

This clone was seen at least ten times. V usage is TRBV29-1 and J usage is TRBJ2-3; D call uncertain. The V end was cut by 1 base, the J end by 4 bases, with 6 bases between. Germline CDR1 SQVTM, CDR2 ANQGSEA. This CDR3 region has 12 residues. The DNA of the CDR3 is TGCAGCGTTGAAGGTAACGCAGATACGCAGTATTTT. Amino acid sequence: CSVEGNADTQYF.

The rearrangement joins TRBV5-1 to TRBJ2-2; 7 bases fit TRBD1. This CDR3 comprises 15 residues. CDR1 and CDR2 from the germline V gene are SGHRS and YFSETQ. Trimming removed 4 bases from V and 2 bases from J; junction bases left unmatched: 5. In DNA form, the CDR3 reads TGCGCCAGCAGCCCCGGACAGGTTAACACCGGGGAGCTGTTTTTT. Amino acids: CASSPGQVNTGELFF.